The source of this TCR beta chain is a study of technical replicates of blood from several donors. Between the trimmed V and J ends, which lost 1 base and 6 bases, there was a span of 7 bases. The CDR3 consists of 14 residues. Germline CDR1 and CDR2: SGHAT and FQNNGV. Sequenced by immunoSEQ multiplex PCR; TCRdb stores in-frame clones only, minus some. The sample shows 64,000 or so clones, 70% to 90% of them seen only once. This clone showed up just a few times. The rearrangement joins TRBV11-2 to TRBJ1-6, with D hard to call. The sequence came from a human donor in good health. Some clones in this sample may be carry-over from other donors' samples. Sequencing was done on a sample of PBMCs. For the CDR3, the DNA is TGTGCCAGCAGCTTAGGGGCAGTTAATTCACCCCTCCACTTT. This translates into CASSLGAVNSPLHF.